This record looks at one T cell receptor (beta chain) sequence and its context. What it binds is unknown. This entry comes from a study of vaccination effects on CD4 cells after COVID-19. Sequencing was preceded by expansion of antigen-specific CD4+ T cells with viral peptide pools in the ViraFEST assay. When around 10 days of culture had elapsed, CD4+ T cells were isolated. Two doses of either BNT162b2 or mRNA-1273 were given to each participant. For each well, 1.5 million to 2 million PBMC were cultured with 8.5 to 10 IU/ml IL-2 and 8 to 10 ug/ml peptides. On days 3 and 7, fresh IL-2 medium replaced half the medium. The CDR3 runs 12 residues. V lost 6 bases and J 6 bases, leaving 10 bases between the germline ends. Germline V gives CDR1 LGHDT, CDR2 YNNKEL (reference sequence). Clones were read by immunoSEQ multiplex PCR, and TCRdb kept only the in-frame ones, dropping some. The sample includes some 30,000 clones, around 67% of them seen just once.

The V and J genes are TRBV3-1 (or the pseudogene TRBV3-2) and TRBJ2-3; D might be TRBD1 or TRBD2, each matching 5 bases. The receptor's source is a human donor who received a COVID-19 vaccine. Here the sequenced sample was CD4+ T cells from PBMCs cultured with HCoV-229E spike peptides, taken after COVID-19 vaccination. The CDR3 nucleotides are TGTGCCAGCAGTGGGACCAGGGATACGCAGTATTTT. It translates to CASSGTRDTQYF.